This T cell receptor (beta chain) was sequenced during a study of blood T cell repertoires in COVID-19 (dated by TCRdb to 2020 to 2021). Turning to the overall study: Collaborator samples came from the United States, Italy and Spain and covered acute and convalescent phases of COVID-19. The prospective study material was composed of cDNA or gDNA derived from T cells, B-cell-depleted T cells, or PBMCs. The dataset comprised deeply sampled blood TCRbeta repertoires from subjects exposed to, actively infected with, or recovered from COVID-19. The repertoires were released in a freely available public database intended as a resource for research on the immune response to SARS-CoV-2. The samples were drawn from the first 160 participants of the ongoing ImmuneRACE study and from over a thousand subjects provided by 6 global collaborators. Nearly every sample came with metadata listing a de-identified subject ID, COVID-19 status, age in years and sex. Where available, HLA class I and class II types were taken from metadata supplied by the sample provider and were not determined by assay-based typing.

With respect to this clone: No antigen is known for it. One base away there is no much larger clone; base qualities are not given.

Participants in the prospective study were enrolled through a virtual design, were aged about 18 to 100 years, and lived in roughly 25 United States geographic areas. Cohort assignment in the prospective study relied on participant-reported clinical history from a screening survey and a study questionnaire. Mobile phlebotomists in the prospective study collected whole blood, serum and a nasopharyngeal or oropharyngeal swab from every participant. Over a roughly 2-month period, participants in the prospective study had the option of providing additional blood draws and questionnaires. Prospective study blood samples were shipped either frozen or at room temperature before DNA extraction. TCRbeta CDR3 regions were amplified from genomic DNA using the immunoSEQ Assay, a bias-controlled multiplex PCR. Concerning the study's data processing: The number of nucleated cells in each sample was estimated by amplification of reference gene primers within the assay. To quantify the absolute abundance of each unique TCRbeta CDR3 rearrangement, sequence reads were collapsed and filtered. For each sample, productive Simpson clonality was calculated as the square root of Simpson's diversity index across productive rearrangements. TCRdb obtained this table from immuneACCESS and retained in-frame rearrangements with V and J assigned. These tables miss some clones; where compared with another copy, unresolved V genes account for less than half of the shortfall, and the remainder is unexplained. The DNA gave D and trimming, while V, J and clone size come from that table. In this sample the table shows about 210,000 clones, 87% of which occur a single time. The top ten clones comprise around a tenth of the sample.

Overall results and qualifications from the work: The amount of clinical and demographic metadata varied by source and participant and was provided uncurated.

Trimming costs V 3 bases and J 0 bases, and their ends lie 11 bases apart. The germline V gene (reference sequence) yields DFQATT for CDR1 and SNEGSKA for CDR2. The CDR3 runs 14 residues from the cysteine to the phenylalanine. CDR3 DNA is the only sequence kept; it has 42 bases, read in frame from the first base. The specimen was PBMCs or T cells enriched from blood (not recorded which). In this chain, TRBV20-1 is recombined with TRBJ1-2, with an unclear D gene assignment. The TCR sequence derives from a man younger than 30 with acute COVID-19. This receptor carries the CDR3 CSASGAGPNYGYTF. The nucleotide sequence is given as TGCAGTGCTAGTGGAGCGGGTCCTAACTATGGCTACACCTTC.